One and the same sample provided the 13 T cell receptor beta chains below, sequenced in a study of blood T cell repertoires in COVID-19 (dated by TCRdb to 2019 to 2021). Library preparation was by the immunoSEQ multiplex PCR assay. The immuneACCESS repertoire file appears here via TCRdb, limited to in-frame rearrangements. These files lack a portion of the clones; in checked studies, under half of the deficit traces to unresolved V genes, and the cause of the others is not known. This sample has 55,000 or so clones in its table, and 87% of those were observed once. In total, the top ten clones hold 3.6% of the sample. The sequenced material came from peripheral blood. Receptors were obtained from a middle-aged man with COVID-19, enrolled during active disease.

The chain uses TRBV5-4 and TRBJ1-2; 9 nucleotides line up with TRBD1. The CDR3 extends over 15 amino acids. J was trimmed by 7 bases and V by 1 base; bases with no gene match: 8. Germline CDR1 is SGHNT and CDR2 is YYREEE (reference sequence). CDR3 amino acids: CASSLWGQGVGGYTF. The CDR3 nucleotides read TGTGCCAGCAGCTTGTGGGGACAGGGCGTTGGTGGCTACACCTTC.

The V and J genes are TRBV7-2 and TRBJ1-4, with 7 bases matching TRBD1. The CDR3 consists of 14 residues. After removal of 4 bases from V and 9 bases from J, the junction contained 8 bases not matched to a gene. Germline loops: CDR1 SGHTA, CDR2 FQGNSA. CDR3 bases: TGTGCCAGCAGCTCCTTAGGGGGCAGTAAAAAACTGTTTTTT. Translation gives CASSSLGGSKKLFF.

This rearrangement joins TRBV12-5 to TRBJ1-2; 8 nucleotides align to TRBD1. This CDR3 has 18 amino acids. Germline V gives CDR1 LGHNT, CDR2 FRNRAP. V dropped 4 bases and J dropped 5; count of bases not matched to a gene: 18. This CDR3 reads CASGSPFGQGLGPYGYTF. CDR3 DNA: TGTGCTAGTGGTTCCCCATTTGGACAGGGATTGGGTCCGTATGGCTACACCTTC.

The J gene is TRBJ1-1, the V gene TRBV19; unclear D gene. Per germline, CDR1 LNHDA and CDR2 SQIVND (reference sequence). V lost 4 bases and J lost 1, with 13 bases in between. This CDR3 has 15 residues. This CDR3 is CASSTEFGGNTEAFF. The CDR3 DNA follows: TGTGCCAGTAGTACCGAGTTCGGCGGGAACACTGAAGCTTTCTTT. The whole variable domain, remainder taken from reference TRBV19 and TRBJ1-1, is DGGITQSPKYLFRKEGQNVTLSCEQNLNHDAMYWYRQDPGQGLRLIYYSQIVNDFQKGDIAEGYSVSREKKESFPLTVTSAQKNPTAFYLCASSTEFGGNTEAFFGQGTRLTVV.

The chain recombines TRBV2 with TRBJ1-1; unclear D gene. With 1 base removed from V and 1 base from J, the gap between germline ends came to 4 bases. This CDR3 contains 13 residues. The germline CDR1 and CDR2 sequences are SNHLY and FYNNEI. The CDR3, as DNA: TGTGCCAGCAGTGAAGAGCAGAACACTGAAGCTTTCTTT. Translated: CASSEEQNTEAFF.

The chain uses TRBV28 and TRBJ2-7; 10 bases fit TRBD2. CDR3 size: 15 residues. CDR1 is MDHEN and CDR2 is SYDVKM in the germline V gene. Trimming took 2 bases from V and 6 from J; bases not matched to a gene: 7. The CDR3 loop reads CASSLRAGGHFEQYF. The CDR3 region has the DNA TGTGCCAGCAGTTTAAGAGCGGGGGGGCACTTCGAGCAGTACTTC.

The V call is TRBV2, the J call TRBJ2-3; D not certain. From germline, CDR1 is SNHLY and CDR2 FYNNEI. V was clipped by 6 bases and J by 0 bases, with 10 bases between them. The CDR3 runs to 14 residues. The CDR3 reads CASRGSPSTDTQYF. CDR3 DNA: TGTGCCAGCAGGGGCTCACCTAGCACAGATACGCAGTATTTT.

The rearrangement uses TRBV9 and TRBJ2-3; 7 bases map to TRBD2. Germline CDR1 SGDLS, CDR2 YYNGEE. The CDR3 runs 15 residues. The V segment lost 1 base and the J segment 5 bases; nucleotides outside the gene matches: 7. The CDR3 reads CASSVLSGNGDTQYF. CDR3 bases: TGTGCCAGCAGCGTACTCAGCGGGAATGGAGATACGCAGTATTTT.

This chain links TRBV4-1 with TRBJ1-6; no reliable D call. The CDR3 extends over 15 amino acids. Germline-derived CDR1 and CDR2 are MGHRA and YSYEKL. Trimming took 3 bases from V and 0 from J, leaving 6 bases between them. CDR3 DNA sequence: TGCGCCAGCAGCCAGTTTAGCTCCTATAATTCACCCCTCCACTTT. Encoded protein: CASSQFSSYNSPLHF.

Concerning this clone itself: Other DNA sequences from this sample encode an identical CDR3 as well. The V and J genes are TRBV11-2 and TRBJ2-5; 8 nucleotides agree with TRBD2. CDR1 and CDR2 from the germline V gene are SGHAT and FQNNGV. There are 15 residues in the CDR3. V shed 1 base and J 1 base; nucleotides not matched to a gene: 2. CDR3 sequence: CASSLGSGGQETQYF. DNA of the CDR3: TGTGCCAGCAGCTTAGGCAGCGGGGGCCAAGAGACCCAGTACTTC.

This clone was found a few times. The chain is built from TRBV9 and TRBJ1-3, with 8 bases lining up with TRBD1. The length of the CDR3 is 15 residues. V dropped 3 bases and J dropped 2; count of bases not matched to a gene: 4. Germline V gene sequence: CDR1 SGDLS, CDR2 YYNGEE. The CDR3 DNA follows: TGTGCCAGCAGCGCCCAGGGGGCGCCTGGAAACACCATATATTTT. This gives the protein CASSAQGAPGNTIYF.

The chain uses TRBV5-1 and TRBJ1-6; 8 bases line up with TRBD1. The J segment lost 2 bases and the V segment lost 3 bases, leaving 7 bases of the junction unmatched. The CDR3 extends over 17 amino acids. Germline V gene data show CDR1 as SGHRS and CDR2 as YFSETQ. CDR3 loop: CASSSGGARPYNSPLHF. The CDR3 nucleotides read TGCGCCAGCAGCTCAGGGGGCGCAAGACCCTATAATTCACCCCTCCACTTT. Variable domain in full (rest from reference TRBV5-1 and TRBJ1-6): KAGVTQTPRYLIKTRGQQVTLSCSPISGHRSVSWYQQTPGQGLQFLFEYFSETQRNKGNFPGRFSGRQFSNSRSEMNVSTLELGDSALYLCASSSGGARPYNSPLHFGNGTRLTVT.

This rearrangement joins TRBV7-2 to TRBJ1-6, with D possibly matching TRBD1 (5 bases). Trimming took 3 bases from V and 0 from J, leaving 15 bases between them. CDR3 length: 18 residues. Per germline, CDR1 SGHTA and CDR2 FQGNSA. CDR3 loop: CASSFAGRGSSYNSPLHF. The CDR3 nucleotides are TGTGCCAGCAGCTTCGCCGGACGGGGGAGCTCCTATAATTCACCCCTCCACTTT. The full variable domain, in which reference TRBV7-2 and TRBJ1-6 provide the parts outside the CDR3, is GAGVSQSPSNKVTEKGKDVELRCDPISGHTALYWYRQSLGQGLEFLIYFQGNSAPDKSGLPSDRFSAERTGGSVSTLTIQRTQQEDSAVYLCASSFAGRGSSYNSPLHFGNGTRLTVT.